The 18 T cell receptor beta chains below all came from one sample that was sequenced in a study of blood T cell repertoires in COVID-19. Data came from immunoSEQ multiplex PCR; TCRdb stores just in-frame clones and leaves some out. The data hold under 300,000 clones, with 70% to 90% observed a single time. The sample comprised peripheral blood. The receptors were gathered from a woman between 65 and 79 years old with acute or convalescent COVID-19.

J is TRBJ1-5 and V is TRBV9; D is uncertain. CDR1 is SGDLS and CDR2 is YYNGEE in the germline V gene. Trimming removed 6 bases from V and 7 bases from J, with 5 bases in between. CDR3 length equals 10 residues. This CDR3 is CASKRQPQHF. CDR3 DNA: TGTGCCAGCAAGCGCCAGCCCCAGCATTTT.

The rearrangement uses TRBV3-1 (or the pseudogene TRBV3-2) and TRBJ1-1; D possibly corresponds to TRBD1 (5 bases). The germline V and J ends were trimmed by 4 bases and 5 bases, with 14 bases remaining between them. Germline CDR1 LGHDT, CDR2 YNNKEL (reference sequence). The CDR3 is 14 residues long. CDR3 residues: CASSPGGGVTEAFF. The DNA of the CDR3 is TGTGCCAGCAGCCCCGGCGGGGGAGTAACTGAAGCTTTCTTT.

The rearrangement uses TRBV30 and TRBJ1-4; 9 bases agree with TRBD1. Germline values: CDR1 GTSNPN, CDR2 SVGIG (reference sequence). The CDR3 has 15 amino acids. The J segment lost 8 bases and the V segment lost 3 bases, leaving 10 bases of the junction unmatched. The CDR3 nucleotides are TGTGCCTGGAGCCGCGCCGGGACAGGGCAAGAAAAACTGTTTTTT. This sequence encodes CAWSRAGTGQEKLFF.

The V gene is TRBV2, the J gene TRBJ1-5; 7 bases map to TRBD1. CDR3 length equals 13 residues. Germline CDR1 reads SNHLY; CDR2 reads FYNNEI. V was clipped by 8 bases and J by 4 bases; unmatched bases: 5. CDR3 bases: TGTGCCAGCGCAGACAGGGAAAATCAGCCCCAGCATTTT. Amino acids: CASADRENQPQHF.

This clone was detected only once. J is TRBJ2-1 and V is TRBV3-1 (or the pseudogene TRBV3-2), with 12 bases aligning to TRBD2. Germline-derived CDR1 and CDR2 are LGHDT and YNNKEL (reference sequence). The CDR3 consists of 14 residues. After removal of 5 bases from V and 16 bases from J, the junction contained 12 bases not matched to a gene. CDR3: CASSGLAGGLGNFF. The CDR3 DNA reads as TGTGCCAGCAGCGGTCTAGCGGGGGGGCTTGGGAACTTCTTC.

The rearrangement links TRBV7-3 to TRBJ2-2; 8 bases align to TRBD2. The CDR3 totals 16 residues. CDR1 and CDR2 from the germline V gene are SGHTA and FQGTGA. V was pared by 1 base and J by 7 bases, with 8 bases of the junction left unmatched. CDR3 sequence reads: CASSLMGAGVNGELFF. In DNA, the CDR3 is TGTGCCAGCAGCTTAATGGGAGCGGGGGTAAACGGGGAGCTGTTTTTT.

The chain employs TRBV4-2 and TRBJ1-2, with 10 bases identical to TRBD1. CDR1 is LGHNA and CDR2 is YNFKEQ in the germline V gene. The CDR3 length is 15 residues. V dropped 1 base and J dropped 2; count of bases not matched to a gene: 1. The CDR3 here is CASSQGQGANYGYTF. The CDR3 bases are TGTGCCAGCAGCCAAGGACAGGGGGCAAACTATGGCTACACCTTC.

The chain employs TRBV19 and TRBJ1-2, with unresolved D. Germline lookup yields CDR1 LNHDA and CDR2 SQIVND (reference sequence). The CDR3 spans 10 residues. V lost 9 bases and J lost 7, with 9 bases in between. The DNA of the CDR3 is TGTGCCAGCTTCCCGGTTGGCTACACCTTC. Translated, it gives CASFPVGYTF.

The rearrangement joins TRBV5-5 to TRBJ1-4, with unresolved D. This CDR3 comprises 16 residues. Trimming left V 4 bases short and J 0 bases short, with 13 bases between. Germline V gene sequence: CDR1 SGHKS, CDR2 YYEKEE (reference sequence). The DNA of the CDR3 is TGTGCCAGCAGCCCCCGAGGTCAGCCAACTAATGAAAAACTGTTTTTT. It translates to CASSPRGQPTNEKLFF.

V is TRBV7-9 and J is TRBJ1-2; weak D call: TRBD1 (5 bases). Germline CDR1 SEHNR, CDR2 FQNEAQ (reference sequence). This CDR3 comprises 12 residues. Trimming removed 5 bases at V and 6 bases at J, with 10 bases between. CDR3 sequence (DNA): TGTGCCAGCAGCCGGGACTCGGATGGCTACACCTTC. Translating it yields CASSRDSDGYTF.

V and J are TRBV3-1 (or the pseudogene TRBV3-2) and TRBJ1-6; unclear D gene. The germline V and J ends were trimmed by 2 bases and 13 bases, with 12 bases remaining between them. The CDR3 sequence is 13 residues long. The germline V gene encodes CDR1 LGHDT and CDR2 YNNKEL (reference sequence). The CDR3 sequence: CASSQTSGSPLHF. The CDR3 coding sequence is TGTGCCAGCAGCCAAACTTCCGGGAGCCCCCTCCACTTT.

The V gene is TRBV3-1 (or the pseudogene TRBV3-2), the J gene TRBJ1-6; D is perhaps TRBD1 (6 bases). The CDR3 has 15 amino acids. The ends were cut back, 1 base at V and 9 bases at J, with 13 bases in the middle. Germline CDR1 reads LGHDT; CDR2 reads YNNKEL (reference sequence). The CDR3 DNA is TGTGCCAGCAGCCAAGGGCCAGGGGATGGTTCACCCCTCCACTTT. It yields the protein CASSQGPGDGSPLHF.

CDR3: CASTPSGQNTGELFF. The DNA for the CDR3 is TGTGCCAGCACCCCTTCAGGACAAAACACCGGGGAGCTGTTTTTT. The V and J genes are TRBV11-2 and TRBJ2-2, with D perhaps TRBD1 (5 bases). Germline V lookup: CDR1 SGHAT, CDR2 FQNNGV. The CDR3 length is 15 residues. Trimming removed 7 bases at V and 2 bases at J, with 14 bases between.

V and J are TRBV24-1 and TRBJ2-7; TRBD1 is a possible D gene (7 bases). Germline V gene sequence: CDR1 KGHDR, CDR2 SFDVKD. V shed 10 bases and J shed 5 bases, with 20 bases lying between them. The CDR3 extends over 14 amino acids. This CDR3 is CATSRTGRGDEQYF. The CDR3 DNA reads TGTGCCACAAGTCGTACGGGCAGGGGGGACGAGCAGTACTTC.

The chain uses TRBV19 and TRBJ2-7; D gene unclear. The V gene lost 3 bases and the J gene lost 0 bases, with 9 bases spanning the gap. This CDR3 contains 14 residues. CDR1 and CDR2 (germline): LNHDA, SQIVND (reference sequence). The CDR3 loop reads CASSMQESSYEQYF. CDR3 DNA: TGTGCCAGTAGTATGCAGGAAAGCTCCTACGAGCAGTACTTC.

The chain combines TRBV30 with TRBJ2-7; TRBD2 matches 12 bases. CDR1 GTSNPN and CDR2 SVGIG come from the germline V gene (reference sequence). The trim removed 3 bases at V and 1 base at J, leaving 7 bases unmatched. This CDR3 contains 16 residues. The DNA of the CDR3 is TGTGCCTGGAGCATTACTAGCGGGGGGTTTTCCTACGAGCAGTACTTC. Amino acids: CAWSITSGGFSYEQYF.

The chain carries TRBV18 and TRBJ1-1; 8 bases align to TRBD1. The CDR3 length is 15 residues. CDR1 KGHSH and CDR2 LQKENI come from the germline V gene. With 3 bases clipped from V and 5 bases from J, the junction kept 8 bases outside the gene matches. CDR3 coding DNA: TGTGCCAGCTCACCCACAGGGGGATTGCGGACTGAAGCTTTCTTT. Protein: CASSPTGGLRTEAFF.

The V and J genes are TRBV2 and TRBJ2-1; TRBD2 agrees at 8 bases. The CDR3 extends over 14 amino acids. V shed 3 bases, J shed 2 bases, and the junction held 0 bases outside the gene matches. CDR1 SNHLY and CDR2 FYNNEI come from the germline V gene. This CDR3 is CASSERGAYNEQFF. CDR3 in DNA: TGTGCCAGCAGTGAGCGGGGGGCCTACAATGAGCAGTTCTTC.